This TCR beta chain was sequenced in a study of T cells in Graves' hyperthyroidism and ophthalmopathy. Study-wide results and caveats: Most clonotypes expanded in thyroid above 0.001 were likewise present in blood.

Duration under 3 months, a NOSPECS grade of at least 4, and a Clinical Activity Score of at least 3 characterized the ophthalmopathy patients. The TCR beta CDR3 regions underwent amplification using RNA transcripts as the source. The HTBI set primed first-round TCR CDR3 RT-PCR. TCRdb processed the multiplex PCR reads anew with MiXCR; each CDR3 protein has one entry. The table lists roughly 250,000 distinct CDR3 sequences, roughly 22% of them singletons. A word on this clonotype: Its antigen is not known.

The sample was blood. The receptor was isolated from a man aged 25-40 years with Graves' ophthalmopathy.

CDR3 sequence reads: CASSSKTSGTDEQYF. In DNA, the CDR3 is TGTGCCAGCAGCTCGAAGACTAGCGGGACCGACGAGCAGTACTTC. This sequence joins TRBV7-2 and TRBJ2-7; TRBD2 matches 11 bases. Germline V gene lookup returns CDR1 SGHTA and CDR2 FQGNSA. The CDR3 extends over 15 amino acids. V dropped 4 bases and J dropped 5; count of bases not matched to a gene: 7.